Following are 8 T cell receptor beta chains from one sample sequenced in a study of OX40 agonist ivuxolimab in advanced cancers. TCRdb's copy holds only in-frame clones and misses some; the assay was immunoSEQ multiplex PCR. This sample carries 55,000 to 75,000 clones, 85% of them seen once, and the ten largest clones take 5.9%. Source: CD4+ or CD8+ T cells sorted from blood, taken in a trial of the OX40 agonist ivuxolimab. The receptors shown here come from an adult with an advanced solid tumor such as melanoma, head and neck, liver or kidney cancer.

The chain joins TRBV15 to TRBJ2-5, with 8 bases aligning to TRBD1. The trim removed 3 bases at V and 3 bases at J, leaving 0 bases unmatched. Germline V gene data show CDR1 as LNHNV and CDR2 as YYDKDF (reference sequence). The CDR3 is 13 residues long. This CDR3 reads CATSRDREETQYF. As DNA, the CDR3 is TGTGCCACCAGCAGGGACAGGGAAGAGACCCAGTACTTC.

The chain links TRBV9 to TRBJ2-7; D might be TRBD2 (5 bases). This CDR3 is built from 14 residues. With 0 bases removed from V and 3 bases from J, the gap between germline ends came to 10 bases. Germline V gene lookup returns CDR1 SGDLS and CDR2 YYNGEE. Written as DNA, the CDR3 is TGTGCCAGCAGCGTAGAACCGGGGATCTACGAGCAGTACTTC. Its protein is CASSVEPGIYEQYF.

The rearrangement links TRBV4-1 to TRBJ2-3, with 7 positions matching TRBD2. CDR3 length: 17 residues. CDR1 MGHRA and CDR2 YSYEKL come from the germline V gene. V was pared by 4 bases and J by 2 bases, with 12 bases of the junction left unmatched. CDR3 residues: CASSRRYLREITDTQYF. The DNA of the CDR3 is TGCGCCAGCAGCCGCCGTTATTTGCGGGAGATCACAGATACGCAGTATTTT.

The chain couples TRBV11-3 to TRBJ1-1; maybe TRBD1 (5 bases). There are 14 residues in the CDR3. Germline-derived CDR1 and CDR2 are SGHNT and YENEEA. The V end lost 5 bases, the J end lost 8 bases, and 18 bases lay between the germline ends. The CDR3 is CASSQAGPHPEAFF. DNA of the CDR3: TGTGCCAGCAGCCAAGCAGGGCCGCACCCCGAAGCTTTCTTT.

This chain connects TRBV5-8 to TRBJ2-1; TRBD2 matches 12 bases. This CDR3 comprises 15 residues. V lost 0 bases and J lost 7; bases outside the gene matches: 2. The germline V gene has CDR1 SGHTS and CDR2 YDEGEE. As DNA, the CDR3 is TGTGCCAGCAGCTTGGGGACTAGCGGGACAAATGAGCAGTTCTTC. Its translation is CASSLGTSGTNEQFF.

This clone counts as large. J is TRBJ2-7 and V is TRBV5-1, with 7 nucleotides matching TRBD1. The CDR3 sequence is 14 residues long. J lost 2 bases, V lost 1 base, and 3 bases had no gene match. The V gene's germline CDR1 is SGHRS and CDR2 YFSETQ. The DNA of the CDR3 is TGCGCCAGCAGCTTGACAGGGGCAGCCTACGAGCAGTACGTC. Amino acids: CASSLTGAAYEQYV.

This sequence joins TRBV9 and TRBJ2-5; D possibly corresponds to TRBD2 (6 bases). Germline V gene sequence: CDR1 SGDLS, CDR2 YYNGEE. CDR3 length: 16 amino acids. The V end lost 4 bases, the J end lost 5 bases, and 21 bases lay between the germline ends. The chain's CDR3 is CASSLAGGAVGETQYF. The CDR3 region has the DNA TGTGCCAGCAGCCTGGCGGGCGGGGCGGTCGGCGAGACCCAGTACTTC.

This chain joins TRBV6-6 and TRBJ1-2, with a weak D call TRBD1 (5 bases). With 10 bases removed from V and 6 bases from J, the gap between germline ends came to 18 bases. Germline values: CDR1 MNHNY, CDR2 SVGAGI (reference sequence). The CDR3 runs 13 residues. DNA for the CDR3: TGTGCCACCACCCTTGGGACTTCCCATGGCTACACCTTC. As protein: CATTLGTSHGYTF.